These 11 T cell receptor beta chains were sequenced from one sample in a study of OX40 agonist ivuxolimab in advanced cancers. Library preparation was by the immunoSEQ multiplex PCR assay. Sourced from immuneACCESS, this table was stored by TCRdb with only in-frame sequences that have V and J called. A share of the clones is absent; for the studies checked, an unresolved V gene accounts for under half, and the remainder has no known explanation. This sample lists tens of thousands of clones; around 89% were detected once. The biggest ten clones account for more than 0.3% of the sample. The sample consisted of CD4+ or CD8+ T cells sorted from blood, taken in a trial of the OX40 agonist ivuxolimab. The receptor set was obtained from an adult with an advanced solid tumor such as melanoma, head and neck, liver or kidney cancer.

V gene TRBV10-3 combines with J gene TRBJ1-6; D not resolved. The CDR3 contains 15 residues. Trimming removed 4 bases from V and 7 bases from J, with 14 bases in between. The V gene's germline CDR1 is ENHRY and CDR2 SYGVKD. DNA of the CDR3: TGTGCCATCAGTGGGGAAGAGGGCCCGAATTCACCCCTCCACTTT. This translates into CAISGEEGPNSPLHF.

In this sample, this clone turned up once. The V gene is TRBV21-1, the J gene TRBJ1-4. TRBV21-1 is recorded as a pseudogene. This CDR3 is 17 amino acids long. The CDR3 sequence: CASSNAPPGSRGEKLFF. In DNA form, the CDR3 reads TGTGCCAGCAGCAATGCCCCACCGGGATCACGCGGGGAAAAACTGTTTTTT.

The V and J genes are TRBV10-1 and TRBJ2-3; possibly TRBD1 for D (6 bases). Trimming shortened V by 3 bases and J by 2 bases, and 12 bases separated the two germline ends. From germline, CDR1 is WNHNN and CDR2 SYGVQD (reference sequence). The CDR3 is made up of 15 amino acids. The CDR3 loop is CASSDEGTHTDTQYF. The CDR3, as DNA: TGCGCCAGCAGTGATGAAGGGACACACACAGATACGCAGTATTTT.

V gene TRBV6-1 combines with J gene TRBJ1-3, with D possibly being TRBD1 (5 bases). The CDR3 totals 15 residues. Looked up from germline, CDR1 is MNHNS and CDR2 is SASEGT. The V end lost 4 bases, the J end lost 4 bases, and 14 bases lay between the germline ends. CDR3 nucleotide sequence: TGTGCCAGCAGTGCGACGTTGGACACGGGAAACACCATATATTTT. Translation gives CASSATLDTGNTIYF.

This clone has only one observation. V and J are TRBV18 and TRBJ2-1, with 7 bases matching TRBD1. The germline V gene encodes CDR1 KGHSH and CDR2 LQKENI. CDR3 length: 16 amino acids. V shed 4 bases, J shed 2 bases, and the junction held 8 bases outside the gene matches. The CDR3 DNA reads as TGTGCCAGCTCACAGGCCTGGGACAGCGCCTACAATGAGCAGTTCTTC. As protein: CASSQAWDSAYNEQFF.

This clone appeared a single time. CDR3 residues: CASIVGVEMYNEQFF. CDR3 nucleotides: TGTGCCAGCATCGTGGGGGTAGAGATGTACAATGAGCAGTTCTTC. The chain links TRBV2 to TRBJ2-1; the D gene could be TRBD1 or TRBD2 (5 bases each). Per germline, CDR1 SNHLY and CDR2 FYNNEI. The germline V and J ends were trimmed by 7 bases and 4 bases, with 17 bases remaining between them. This CDR3 region has 15 residues.

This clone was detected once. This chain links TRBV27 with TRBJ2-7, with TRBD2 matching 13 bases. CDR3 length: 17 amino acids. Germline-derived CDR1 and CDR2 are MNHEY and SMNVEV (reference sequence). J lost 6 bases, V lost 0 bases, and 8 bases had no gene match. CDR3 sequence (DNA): TGTGCCAGCAGTTTATCCCTCGGACTAGCGGGAGTTTCCGAGCAGTACTTC. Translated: CASSLSLGLAGVSEQYF.

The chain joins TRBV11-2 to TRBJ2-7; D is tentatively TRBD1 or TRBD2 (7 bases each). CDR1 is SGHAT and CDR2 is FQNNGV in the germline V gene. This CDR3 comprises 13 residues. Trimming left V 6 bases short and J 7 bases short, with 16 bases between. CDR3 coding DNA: TGTGCCAGCAGTAGGGAGGGGGCCGGGGAGCAGTACTTC. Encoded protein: CASSREGAGEQYF. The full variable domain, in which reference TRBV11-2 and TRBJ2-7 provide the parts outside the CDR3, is EAGVAQSPRYKIIEKRQSVAFWCNPISGHATLYWYQQILGQGPKLLIQFQNNGVVDDSQLPKDRFSAERLKGVDSTLKIQPAKLEDSAVYLCASSREGAGEQYFGPGTRLTVT.

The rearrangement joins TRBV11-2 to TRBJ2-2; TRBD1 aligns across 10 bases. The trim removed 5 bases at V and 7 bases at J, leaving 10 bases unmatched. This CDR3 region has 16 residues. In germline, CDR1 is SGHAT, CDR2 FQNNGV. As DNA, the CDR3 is TGTGCCAGCAGCCGGGACAGGGGCGCGCAAGGCGGGGAGCTGTTTTTT. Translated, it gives CASSRDRGAQGGELFF.

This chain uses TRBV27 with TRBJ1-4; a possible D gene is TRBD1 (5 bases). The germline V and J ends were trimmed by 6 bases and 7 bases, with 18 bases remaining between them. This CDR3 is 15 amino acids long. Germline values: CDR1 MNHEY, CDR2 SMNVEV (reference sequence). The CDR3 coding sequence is TGTGCCAGCAGCCCCAGAGCAGGGTGGGGTGAAAAACTGTTTTTT. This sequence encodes CASSPRAGWGEKLFF.

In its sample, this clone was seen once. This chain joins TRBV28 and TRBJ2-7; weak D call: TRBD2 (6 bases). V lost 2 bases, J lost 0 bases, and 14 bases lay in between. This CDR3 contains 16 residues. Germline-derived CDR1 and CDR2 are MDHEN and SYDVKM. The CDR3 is CASSLDGTGGSYEQYF. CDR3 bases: TGTGCCAGCAGTTTAGATGGGACTGGCGGCTCCTACGAGCAGTACTTC. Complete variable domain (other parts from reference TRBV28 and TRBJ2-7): DVKVTQSSRYLVKRTGEKVFLECVQDMDHENMFWYRQDPGLGLRLIYFSYDVKMKEKGDIPEGYSVSREKKERFSLILESASTNQTSMYLCASSLDGTGGSYEQYFGPGTRLTVT.